Following are 17 T cell receptor beta chains from one sample sequenced in a study of response to subunit inactivated influenza vaccine. MiXCR, applied by TCRdb to the RT-PCR reads, yields one record per CDR3 protein. The sample includes under 850,000 distinct CDR3 sequences, about a fifth of them seen just once. The material sequenced was PBMCs from blood, taken roughly 5 days after vaccination. These receptors all stem from a man between 45 and 60 years old who received an inactivated influenza vaccine.

The DNA for the CDR3 is TGTGCCAGCAGCGCGGCTTTGACGGACTACGAGCAGTACTTC. As protein: CASSAALTDYEQYF. The chain recombines TRBV7-6 with TRBJ2-7; D remains ambiguous. With 5 bases removed from V and 3 bases from J, the gap between germline ends came to 14 bases. The length of the CDR3 is 14 residues. Germline V lookup: CDR1 SGHVS, CDR2 FNYEAQ.

A few counts support this clonotype. The chain carries TRBV3-1 and TRBJ1-1, with 7 bases identical to TRBD1. Germline V gene data show CDR1 as LGHDT and CDR2 as YNNKEL (reference sequence). The junction had 7 bases not matched to a gene; V was cut back by 4 bases and J by 2 bases. The CDR3 sequence is 15 residues long. This CDR3 reads CASSRSGQPNTEAFF. CDR3 sequence (DNA): TGTGCCAGCAGCCGGTCGGGACAGCCAAACACTGAAGCTTTCTTT.

This clonotype was observed a handful of times. This sequence may be a read error, since a much larger clone differs from it by one base. This chain joins TRBV12-3 or TRBV12-4 and TRBJ1-3; D gene uncertain. The V end was cut by 6 bases, the J end by 0 bases, with 6 bases between. The CDR3 length is 13 residues. CDR3 DNA: TGTGCCAGCAGGGAACTCTCTGGAAACACCATATATTTT. Translation gives CASRELSGNTIYF.

This clonotype was detected only a few times. This chain joins TRBV12-3 or TRBV12-4 and TRBJ2-3, with a tentative D call TRBD2 (5 bases). V lost 4 bases, J lost 0 bases, and 11 bases lay in between. The CDR3 is 15 residues long. Written as DNA, the CDR3 is TGTGCCAGCAGTTGGAGCGGATCTAGCACAGATACGCAGTATTTT. Translated, it gives CASSWSGSSTDTQYF.

This rearrangement joins TRBV7-9 to TRBJ2-7, with 8 bases that match TRBD2. The germline CDR1 and CDR2 sequences are SEHNR and FQNEAQ (reference sequence). J was trimmed by 3 bases and V by 5 bases; bases with no gene match: 9. The CDR3 covers 15 residues. The CDR3 DNA is TGTGCCAGCAGCGCTAGCGGGTCCGGGTTCTACGAGCAGTACTTC. As protein: CASSASGSGFYEQYF.

This clonotype was observed a few times. The V call is TRBV12-3 or TRBV12-4, the J call TRBJ1-5; no clear D gene. This CDR3 contains 14 residues. V was clipped by 4 bases and J by 3 bases, with 10 bases between them. The CDR3 here is CASSWADTNQPQHF. CDR3 sequence (DNA): TGTGCCAGCAGTTGGGCGGATACCAATCAGCCCCAGCATTTT.

The chain recombines TRBV30 with TRBJ2-1; TRBD1 is a possible D gene (6 bases). With 2 bases removed from V and 7 bases from J, the gap between germline ends came to 15 bases. The CDR3 extends over 14 amino acids. Germline V gene sequence: CDR1 GTSNPN, CDR2 SVGIG (reference sequence). CDR3 protein: CAWSTLTGGNEQFF. Here the CDR3 DNA reads TGTGCCTGGAGTACCTTGACAGGCGGTAATGAGCAGTTCTTC.

V usage is TRBV28 and J usage is TRBJ1-1; D call uncertain. V gave up 3 bases and J gave up 1 base, with 6 bases separating them. Germline CDR1 MDHEN, CDR2 SYDVKM. This CDR3 spans 13 amino acids. CDR3 coding DNA: TGTGCCAGCAGTTTTCCCCCGAACACTGAAGCTTTCTTT. It is translated as CASSFPPNTEAFF. The full variable domain, rest sourced from reference TRBV28 and TRBJ1-1, is DVKVTQSSRYLVKRTGEKVFLECVQDMDHENMFWYRQDPGLGLRLIYFSYDVKMKEKGDIPEGYSVSREKKERFSLILESASTNQTSMYLCASSFPPNTEAFFGQGTRLTVV.

The chain uses TRBV6-5 and TRBJ1-2, with 7 bases identical to TRBD1. In germline, CDR1 is MNHEY, CDR2 SVGAGI. This CDR3 spans 15 amino acids. V lost 0 bases, J lost 4 bases, and 5 bases stayed unmatched. CDR3 in DNA: TGTGCCAGCAGTTACTCGACAGGGTTAGGCTATGGCTACACCTTC. As protein: CASSYSTGLGYGYTF.

This clonotype was observed many times. The CDR3 loop is CASSLGFSGGYNEQFF. CDR3 coding DNA: TGTGCCAGCAGCTTGGGTTTTAGCGGGGGGTACAATGAGCAGTTCTTC. V is TRBV7-2 and J is TRBJ2-1; 10 bases are a match to TRBD2. J was trimmed by 4 bases and V by 3 bases; bases with no gene match: 6. Looked up from germline, CDR1 is SGHTA and CDR2 is FQGNSA. The CDR3 covers 16 residues.

The V and J genes are TRBV4-3 and TRBJ2-6; D not certain. This CDR3 region has 16 residues. CDR1 and CDR2 from the germline V gene are LGHNA and YSLEER. V gave up 2 bases and J gave up 4 bases, with 12 bases separating them. DNA of the CDR3: TGCGCCAGCAGCCAAATCTCAGGAGACGGGGCCAACGTCCTGACTTTC. The encoded protein is CASSQISGDGANVLTF.

This clonotype was counted between two and nine times. V is TRBV12-3 or TRBV12-4 and J is TRBJ1-4; 9 bases map to TRBD1. V dropped 3 bases and J dropped 2; count of bases not matched to a gene: 4. This CDR3 has 16 residues. CDR3 nucleotide sequence: TGTGCCAGCAGTTTGGTGGACAGGGGTACTAATGAAAAACTGTTTTTT. Residues: CASSLVDRGTNEKLFF.

In its sample, this clonotype was seen once. The gene calls are TRBV6-1 and TRBJ2-6; 8 bases map to TRBD1. V dropped 6 bases and J dropped 2; count of bases not matched to a gene: 3. This CDR3 contains 15 residues. CDR1 and CDR2 from the germline V gene are MNHNS and SASEGT. The CDR3 loop reads CASRPGGPGANVLTF. In DNA, the CDR3 is TGTGCCAGCAGGCCAGGGGGCCCTGGGGCCAACGTCCTGACTTTC.

This clonotype turned up a few times. The V and J genes are TRBV29-1 and TRBJ2-3; 9 bases line up with TRBD1. The CDR3 spans 14 residues. The germline V gene encodes CDR1 SQVTM and CDR2 ANQGSEA. With 6 bases clipped from V and 2 bases from J, the junction kept 6 bases outside the gene matches. The CDR3 DNA reads as TGCAGCGTACCGACAGGGGGGTTCACAGATACGCAGTATTTT. It yields the protein CSVPTGGFTDTQYF.

The table lists this clonotype with a few counts. V and J are TRBV12-3 or TRBV12-4 and TRBJ2-5, with D possibly being TRBD2 (5 bases). V was clipped by 2 bases and J by 4 bases, with 14 bases between them. This CDR3 contains 15 residues. CDR3 residues: CASSLSPVEGETQYF. DNA of the CDR3: TGTGCCAGCAGTTTATCCCCCGTCGAGGGAGAGACCCAGTACTTC.

The chain is built from TRBV20-1 and TRBJ2-1, with D tentatively TRBD1 (5 bases). The CDR3 covers 12 residues. Between the trimmed V and J ends, which lost 8 bases and 5 bases, there was a span of 13 bases. Germline V gives CDR1 DFQATT, CDR2 SNEGSKA (reference sequence). This CDR3 reads CSSNRGHNEQFF. As DNA, the CDR3 is TGCAGTTCGAATAGGGGTCACAATGAGCAGTTCTTC.

The rearrangement links TRBV7-2 to TRBJ1-3, with D unresolved. CDR3 size: 15 residues. Per germline, CDR1 SGHTA and CDR2 FQGNSA. Trimming cost V 2 bases and J 5 bases, with 13 bases left between them. The CDR3 sequence: CASSLSSHTRNTIYF. The CDR3 DNA is TGTGCCAGCAGCTTATCCTCACACACCCGAAACACCATATATTTT.